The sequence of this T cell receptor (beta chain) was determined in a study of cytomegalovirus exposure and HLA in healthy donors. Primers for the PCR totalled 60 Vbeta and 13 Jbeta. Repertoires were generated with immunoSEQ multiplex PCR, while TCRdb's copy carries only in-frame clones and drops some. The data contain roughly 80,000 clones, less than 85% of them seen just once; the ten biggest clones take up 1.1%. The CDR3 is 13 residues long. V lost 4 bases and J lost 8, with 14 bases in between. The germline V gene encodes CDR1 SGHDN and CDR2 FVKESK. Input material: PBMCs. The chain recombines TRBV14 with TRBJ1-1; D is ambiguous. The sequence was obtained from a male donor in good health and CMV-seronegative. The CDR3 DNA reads TGTGCCAGCAGCCTCGGGAAGGCCGGAGAAGCTTTCTTT. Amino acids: CASSLGKAGEAFF. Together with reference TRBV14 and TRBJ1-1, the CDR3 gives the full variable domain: EAGVTQFPSHSVIEKGQTVTLRCDPISGHDNLYWYRRVMGKEIKFLLHFVKESKQDESGMPNNRFLAERTGGTYSTLKVQPAELEDSGVYFCASSLGKAGEAFFGQGTRLTVV.